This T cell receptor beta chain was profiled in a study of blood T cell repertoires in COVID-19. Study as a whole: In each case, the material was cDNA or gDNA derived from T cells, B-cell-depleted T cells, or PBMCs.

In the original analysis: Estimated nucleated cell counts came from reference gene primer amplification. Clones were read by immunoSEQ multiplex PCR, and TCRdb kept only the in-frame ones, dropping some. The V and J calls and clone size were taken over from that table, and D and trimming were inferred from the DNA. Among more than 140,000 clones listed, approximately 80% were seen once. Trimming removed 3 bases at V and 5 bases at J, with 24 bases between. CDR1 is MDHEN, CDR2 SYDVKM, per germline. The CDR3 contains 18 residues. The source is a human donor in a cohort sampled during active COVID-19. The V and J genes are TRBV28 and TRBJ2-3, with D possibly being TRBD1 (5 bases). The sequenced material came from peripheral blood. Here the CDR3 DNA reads TGTGCCAGCAGTTTTTCCTCCTGGTGGGGCCCAGGTAAAGATACGCAGTATTTT. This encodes CASSFSSWWGPGKDTQYF.